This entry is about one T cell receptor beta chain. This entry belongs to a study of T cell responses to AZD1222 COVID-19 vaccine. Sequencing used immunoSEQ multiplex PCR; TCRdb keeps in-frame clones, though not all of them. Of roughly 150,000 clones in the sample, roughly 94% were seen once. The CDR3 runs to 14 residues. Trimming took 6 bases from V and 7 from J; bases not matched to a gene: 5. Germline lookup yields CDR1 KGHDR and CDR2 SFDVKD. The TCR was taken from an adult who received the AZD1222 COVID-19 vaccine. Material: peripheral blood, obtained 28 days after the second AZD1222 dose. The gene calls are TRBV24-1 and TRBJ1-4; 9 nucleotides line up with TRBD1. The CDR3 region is CATSYRGRGEKLFF. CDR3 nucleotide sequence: TGTGCCACCAGTTACAGGGGGCGAGGTGAAAAACTGTTTTTT.